This T cell receptor (beta chain) stems from a study of T cell responses to AZD1222 COVID-19 vaccine (dated by TCRdb to the early 2020s). Broadly, across the study: TCR sequencing was performed for roughly 250 trial participants, of whom about 200 were given two doses of AZD1222 and roughly 25 were given two doses of MenACWY control vaccine. Trial participants were enrolled into age subgroups of 18-55, 56-69 and 70-plus years, which contained 148, 28 and 57 TCR-sequenced participants, respectively.

Taken with the paper, the label for time point translates to: about 28 days (+/-7) after the second vaccine dose. AZD1222 recipients given second doses at about 4 weeks or at about 12 weeks were pooled, since spike-specific TCR depth and breadth were not found to differ between the two schedules. Vaccinee samples came from UK trials COV001 and COV002, including a single-blind randomized controlled phase 2/3 trial of AZD1222 (ChAdOx1 nCoV-19) in healthy adults. Trial participant PBMC samples were collected at day 0 and day 28 after the second dose for TCRbeta chain sequencing. Reading from cysteine to phenylalanine, the CDR3 counts 19 amino acids. Only CDR3 DNA is held: 57 bases, read in frame from base 1. The germline V gene encodes CDR1 LGHDT and CDR2 YNNKEL (reference sequence). The junction carries 21 bases between V and J, which are trimmed by 0 bases and 4 bases respectively. Points on this clone: Its cognate antigen has yet to be identified. It has no much larger one-base neighbor in the sample; base qualities were not kept.

The CDR3 regions of human TCRbeta chains were analyzed by immunosequencing. The authors' pipeline ran thus. Repertoire TCRs were matched against a reference library of SARS-CoV-2-specific TCRs generated with the MIRA antigen-specificity platform. Breadth was defined as the fraction of unique TCRs that were SARS-CoV-2-associated. Depth was defined as the fraction of total T cells that were SARS-CoV-2-associated. Each spike-specific TCR was assigned to its reactive spike region and to a CD4 or CD8 class using the MIRA data. Log10-transformed breadth and depth values were compared by one-way ANOVA with Sidak's multiple comparisons tests. Held by TCRdb, this immuneACCESS table contains in-frame sequences only and omits some clones. Under half of the omission traces to an unresolved V gene where checked; the cause of the rest is unknown. D and trimming were read from the DNA, whereas the V and J calls and clone size are those reported in that table. Recorded for this sample are under 110,000 clones; roughly 87% of them occurred a single time. Together, the top ten hold 7.5% to 9% of the sample.

Broad study findings and their caveats: Vaccine-associated CD4 TCRs spanned the whole spike protein, with dominant responses in regions 160-218 and 743-854. Because no day 14 peak-response samples were available, the repertoires could be characterized only after the peak T cell response. In the small 56-69-year group, the increase in depth fell short of significance, most likely because of low power. Epitopes outside the regions mutated in the B.1.351 and B.1.1.7 variants were reportedly recognized by nearly half of the unique spike-specific TCRs. After two AZD1222 doses, both the breadth and the depth of spike-specific TCRs were significantly higher than at day 0 and than in MenACWY recipients. Participants were mostly white British and included more females than males, and it was suggested by the authors that clonal diversity may have been underestimated. Conclusions about previously exposed vaccinees are limited, since just five or six AZD1222 recipients were seropositive for SARS-CoV-2 at baseline.

The TCR comes from an adult who received the AZD1222 COVID-19 vaccine. Sequenced material: peripheral blood, taken 28 days after the second AZD1222 dose. The receptor chain draws on TRBV3-1 (or the pseudogene TRBV3-2) and TRBJ2-2; matching of 6 bases hints at TRBD1 as the D gene. The DNA is as follows: TGTGCCAGCAGCCAAGAGGCGGGTCAGGGGTGGGGTTCCACCGGGGAGCTGTTTTTT. Its translation reads: CASSQEAGQGWGSTGELFF.